This T cell receptor delta chain was identified during a study of γδ T cells in repeated Plasmodium falciparum infection. Study details: Malaria-naive adults were infected with P. falciparum NF54 four times over around 600 days. Study findings and constraints: In Vdelta2-negative, largely Vdelta1+, gammadelta repertoires, repeated controlled infections appeared to drive clonal selection waves.

Vgamma9/Vdelta2+ and Vdelta2-negative gammadelta T cells were flow-sorted from PBMC for bulk sequencing. TCRdb used CATT to re-call clones from the multiplex PCR reads. The table has 90,000 to 95,000 delta-chain clones, approximately 0.92% seen once. V trimming: 1 base; J trimming: 6 bases; junction bases outside the gene matches: 6. The CDR3 spans 15 residues. In germline, CDR1 is GEAIGNYY, CDR2 EKD. This clone has just a few counts. Its target is not known. The protein in TCRdb stems from a much larger clone and differs at residue 10 from this DNA's translation, likely a read error; here the protein is translated from the DNA.

This chain joins TRDV2 and TRDJ2, with 8 bases matching TRDD3. Here the J gene came from matching the DNA to germline, since TCRdb omits it. The source of this sequence is a pool of human donors (malaria-infected and uninfected, not separated). Source material: gamma-delta T cells from blood. CDR3 coding DNA: TGTGCCTGTGACACTCTGGGGGAGGAGGCAGCACAACTCTTCTTT. Translated: CACDTLGEEAAQLFF.